This TCR beta chain was sequenced in a study of T-cell reconstitution after alpha-beta-depleted transplantation in children. This clonotype was seen ten or more times. The CDR3 totals 14 residues. Germline assignment: CDR1 MNHEY and CDR2 SVGAGI. The V gene lost 6 bases and the J gene lost 12 bases, with 23 bases spanning the gap. Construction of the TCRbeta library involved unique molecular identifiers. TCRdb reprocessed the PCR reads via MiXCR and lists one record per CDR3 protein. Of hundreds of thousands of distinct CDR3 sequences listed, 16% are singletons. The TCR was taken from a human donor who donated a stem cell graft to a child with acute myeloid leukemia. V and J are TRBV6-5 and TRBJ1-1, with D possibly TRBD1 on 5 matching bases. The sequences come from PBMCs from the stem cell graft donor, collected from the stem cell graft. The CDR3 region is CASSPGRPMSVTFF. CDR3 nucleotide sequence: TGTGCCAGCAGCCCGGGACGCCCAATGTCGGTGACTTTCTTT.